The 8 T cell receptor beta chains presented below share a single source sample, sequenced in a study of T cell responses to AZD1222 COVID-19 vaccine. Only in-frame clones appear in the TCRdb table, and some are missing; sequencing was by immunoSEQ multiplex PCR. This table has around 110,000 clones, roughly 92% appearing once. The sequencing here drew on peripheral blood, taken 28 days after the second AZD1222 dose. All receptors come from an adult who received the AZD1222 COVID-19 vaccine.

The chain recombines TRBV7-9 with TRBJ2-4; possibly TRBD2 for D (5 bases). Trimming cost V 10 bases and J 1 base, with 23 bases left between them. This CDR3 comprises 17 residues. Germline loops: CDR1 SEHNR, CDR2 FQNEAQ (reference sequence). CDR3 in DNA: TGTGCCACGGGAAGCCCAGGCTGGGTAGCGGCCAAAAACATTCAGTACTTC. This gives the protein CATGSPGWVAAKNIQYF.

This sequence joins TRBV28 and TRBJ1-5, with D perhaps TRBD1 (6 bases). Germline V CDR1 and CDR2: MDHEN, SYDVKM. The CDR3 is 13 residues long. V lost 3 bases, J lost 6 bases, and 9 bases lay in between. This CDR3 reads CASSFGGFQPQHF. CDR3 DNA sequence: TGTGCCAGCAGTTTTGGGGGCTTTCAGCCCCAGCATTTT.

The rearrangement uses TRBV28 and TRBJ1-1; the D is unclear. The V gene lost 6 bases and the J gene lost 1 base, with 12 bases spanning the gap. This CDR3 contains 14 residues. Germline CDR1 is MDHEN and CDR2 is SYDVKM. The CDR3 DNA is TGTGCCAGCAGACCGCAAGGCGGGAACACTGAAGCTTTCTTT. It translates to CASRPQGGNTEAFF.

In DNA form, the CDR3 reads TGTGCCAGCAGCTCCGAGGGGCGTTACAATGAGCAGTTCTTC. It yields the protein CASSSEGRYNEQFF. The J gene is TRBJ2-1, the V gene TRBV5-8, with D perhaps matching TRBD1 or TRBD2 (5 bases each). V was trimmed by 3 bases and J by 4 bases, leaving 11 bases between them. This CDR3 region has 14 residues. Germline-derived CDR1 and CDR2 are SGHTS and YDEGEE.

The rearrangement links TRBV28 to TRBJ1-3; the D gene is possibly TRBD1 (5 bases). Germline CDR1 MDHEN, CDR2 SYDVKM. This CDR3 contains 18 residues. V dropped 3 bases and J dropped 0 bases, with 18 bases sitting between them. In DNA, the CDR3 is TGTGCCAGCAGTTTTCGGATGTATACAGGCCGCTCTGGAAACACCATATATTTT. It is translated as CASSFRMYTGRSGNTIYF.

The chain has TRBV5-1 and TRBJ2-5; D possibly uses TRBD1 or TRBD2 (5 bases each). The CDR3 runs to 13 residues. Trimming took off 6 bases at V and 1 base at J, with 10 bases between the two ends. Germline V CDR1 and CDR2: SGHRS, YFSETQ. The CDR3 region has the DNA TGCGCCAGCATCGGGACGACCCAAGAGACCCAGTACTTC. Its protein product is CASIGTTQETQYF.

This chain joins TRBV19 and TRBJ2-5; the match to TRBD2 covers 8 bases. V lost 4 bases to trimming and J lost 1 base; unmatched junction nucleotides: 11. The CDR3 is 17 amino acids. Germline V gene lookup returns CDR1 LNHDA and CDR2 SQIVND (reference sequence). CDR3 nucleotide sequence: TGTGCCAGTAGTACCCCCCTGGATAGCGGGGTCCAAGAGACCCAGTACTTC. Its translation is CASSTPLDSGVQETQYF.

Turning to this clone: The same CDR3 can be traced to other DNA sequences in this sample. V and J are TRBV28 and TRBJ2-3, with 7 bases matching TRBD2. Germline V gene lookup returns CDR1 MDHEN and CDR2 SYDVKM. This CDR3 spans 18 amino acids. Trimming removed 0 bases from V and 1 base from J; junction bases left unmatched: 10. The CDR3 loop is CASSLWGEGNVGTDTQYF. The CDR3 DNA follows: TGTGCCAGCAGTTTATGGGGGGAGGGAAATGTGGGCACAGATACGCAGTATTTT. Drawing the rest from reference TRBV28 and TRBJ2-3, the complete variable domain is DVKVTQSSRYLVKRTGEKVFLECVQDMDHENMFWYRQDPGLGLRLIYFSYDVKMKEKGDIPEGYSVSREKKERFSLILESASTNQTSMYLCASSLWGEGNVGTDTQYFGPGTRLTVL.